The T cell receptor beta chain under discussion was sequenced for a study of response to subunit inactivated influenza vaccine. TCRdb called the RT-PCR reads again in MiXCR, with one record for every CDR3 protein. The table has 400,000 to 650,000 distinct CDR3 sequences, around 7.9% seen once. This clonotype was seen ten or more times. The sequencing here drew on PBMCs from blood, taken less than 30 months after vaccination. The origin of this receptor is a man between 50 and 69 years old who received an inactivated influenza vaccine.

In DNA, the CDR3 is TGTGCCAGCAGCCGACAGGGGACCACAGATACGCAGTATTTT. This sequence encodes CASSRQGTTDTQYF. V gene TRBV5-5 combines with J gene TRBJ2-3; TRBD1 aligns across 8 bases. V shed 4 bases, J shed 2 bases, and the junction held 3 bases outside the gene matches. There are 14 residues in the CDR3. Germline V gives CDR1 SGHKS, CDR2 YYEKEE (reference sequence).